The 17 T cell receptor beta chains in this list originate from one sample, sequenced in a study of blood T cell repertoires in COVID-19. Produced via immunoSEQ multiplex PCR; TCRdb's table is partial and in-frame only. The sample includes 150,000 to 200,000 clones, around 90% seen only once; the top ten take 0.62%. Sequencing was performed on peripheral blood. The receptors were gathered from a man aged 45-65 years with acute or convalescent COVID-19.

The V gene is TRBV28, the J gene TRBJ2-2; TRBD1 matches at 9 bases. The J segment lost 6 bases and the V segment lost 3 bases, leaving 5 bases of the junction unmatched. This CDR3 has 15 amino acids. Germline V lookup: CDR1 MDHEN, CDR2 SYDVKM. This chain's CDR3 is CASSFRDRVAGELFF. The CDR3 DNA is TGTGCCAGCAGTTTTCGGGACAGGGTGGCCGGGGAGCTGTTTTTT.

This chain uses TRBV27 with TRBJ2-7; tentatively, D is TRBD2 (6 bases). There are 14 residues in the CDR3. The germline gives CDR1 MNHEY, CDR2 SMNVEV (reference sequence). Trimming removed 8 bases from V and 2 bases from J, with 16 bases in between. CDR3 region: CASSRRGGPYEQYF. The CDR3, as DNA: TGTGCCAGCTCTAGGCGGGGTGGTCCCTACGAGCAGTACTTC.

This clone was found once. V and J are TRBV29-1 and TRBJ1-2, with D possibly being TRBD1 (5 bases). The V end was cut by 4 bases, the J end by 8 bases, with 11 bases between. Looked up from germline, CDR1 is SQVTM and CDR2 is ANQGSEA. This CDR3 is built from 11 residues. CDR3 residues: CSVVRGNGYTF. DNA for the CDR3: TGCAGCGTTGTACGGGGGAACGGCTACACCTTC.

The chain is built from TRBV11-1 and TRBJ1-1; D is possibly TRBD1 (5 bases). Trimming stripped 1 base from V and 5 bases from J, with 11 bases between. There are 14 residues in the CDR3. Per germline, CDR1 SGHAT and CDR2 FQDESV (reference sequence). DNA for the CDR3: TGTGCCAGCAGCTTAGGGCAGGGTGCGACTGAAGCTTTCTTT. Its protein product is CASSLGQGATEAFF.

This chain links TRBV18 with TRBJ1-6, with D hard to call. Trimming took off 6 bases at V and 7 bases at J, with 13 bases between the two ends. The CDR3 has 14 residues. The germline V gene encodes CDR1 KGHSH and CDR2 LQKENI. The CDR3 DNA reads TGTGCCAGCTCGCCTGACACTCCAAATTCACCCCTCCACTTT. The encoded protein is CASSPDTPNSPLHF.

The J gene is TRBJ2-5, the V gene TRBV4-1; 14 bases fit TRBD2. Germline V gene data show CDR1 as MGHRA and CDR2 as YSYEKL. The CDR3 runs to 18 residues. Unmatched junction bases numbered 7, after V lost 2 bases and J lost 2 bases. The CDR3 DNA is TGCGCCAGCAGCCAAAATTCGGGACTAGCGGGGGTACAAGAGACCCAGTACTTC. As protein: CASSQNSGLAGVQETQYF.

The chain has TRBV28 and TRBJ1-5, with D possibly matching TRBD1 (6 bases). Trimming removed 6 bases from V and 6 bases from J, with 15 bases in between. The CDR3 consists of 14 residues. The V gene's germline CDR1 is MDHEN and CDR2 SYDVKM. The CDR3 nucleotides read TGTGCCAGCAGACGACAGGTTTTTGGTCAGCCCCAGCATTTT. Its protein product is CASRRQVFGQPQHF.

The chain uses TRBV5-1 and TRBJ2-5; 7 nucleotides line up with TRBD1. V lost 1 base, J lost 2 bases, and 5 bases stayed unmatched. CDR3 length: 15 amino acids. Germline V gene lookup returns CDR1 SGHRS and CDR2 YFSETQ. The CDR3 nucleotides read TGCGCCAGCAGCTTGACAGGGGCCCATCAAGAGACCCAGTACTTC. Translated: CASSLTGAHQETQYF.

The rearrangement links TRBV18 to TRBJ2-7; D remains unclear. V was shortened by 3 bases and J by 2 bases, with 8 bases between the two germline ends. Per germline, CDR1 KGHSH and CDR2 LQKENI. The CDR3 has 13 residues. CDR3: CASSPPHTYEQYF. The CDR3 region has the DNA TGTGCCAGCTCACCCCCGCACACCTACGAGCAGTACTTC.

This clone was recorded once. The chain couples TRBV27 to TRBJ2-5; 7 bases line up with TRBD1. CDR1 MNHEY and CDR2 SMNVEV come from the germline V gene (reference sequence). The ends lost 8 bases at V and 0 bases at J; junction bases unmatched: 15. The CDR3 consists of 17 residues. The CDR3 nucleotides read TGTGCCAGCCTCTTGCCGGGACAGTCAAATAACCAAGAGACCCAGTACTTC. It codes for CASLLPGQSNNQETQYF.

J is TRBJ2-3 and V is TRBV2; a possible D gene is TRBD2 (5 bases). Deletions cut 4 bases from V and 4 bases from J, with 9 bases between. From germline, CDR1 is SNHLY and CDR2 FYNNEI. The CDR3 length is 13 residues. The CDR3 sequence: CASSVAGADTQYF. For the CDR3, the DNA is TGTGCCAGCAGTGTGGCGGGCGCAGATACGCAGTATTTT.

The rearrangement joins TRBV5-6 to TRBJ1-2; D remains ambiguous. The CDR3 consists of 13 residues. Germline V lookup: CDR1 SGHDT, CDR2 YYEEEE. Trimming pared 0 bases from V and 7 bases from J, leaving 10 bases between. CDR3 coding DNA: TGTGCCAGCAGCTTGGCGGGAGGGAGTGGCTACACCTTC. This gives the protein CASSLAGGSGYTF.

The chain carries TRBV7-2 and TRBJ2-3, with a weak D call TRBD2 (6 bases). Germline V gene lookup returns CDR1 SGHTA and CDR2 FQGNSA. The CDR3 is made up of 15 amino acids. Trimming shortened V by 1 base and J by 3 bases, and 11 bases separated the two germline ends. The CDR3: CASSLVGGRTDTQYF. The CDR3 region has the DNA TGTGCCAGCAGCTTAGTTGGGGGGAGAACAGATACGCAGTATTTT.

Written as DNA, the CDR3 is TGTGCCAGCAGTGAATTGGGTAGCGCAACCACCGGGGAGCTGTTTTTT. This translates into CASSELGSATTGELFF. This chain joins TRBV2 and TRBJ2-2; D possibly corresponds to TRBD2 (5 bases). This CDR3 spans 16 amino acids. Germline lookup yields CDR1 SNHLY and CDR2 FYNNEI. Trimming took off 2 bases at V and 4 bases at J, with 14 bases between the two ends.

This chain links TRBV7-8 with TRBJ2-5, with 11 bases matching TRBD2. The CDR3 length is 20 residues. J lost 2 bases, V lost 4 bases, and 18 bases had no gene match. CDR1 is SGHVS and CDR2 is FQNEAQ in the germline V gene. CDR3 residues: CASSYHRIPGLAARQETQYF. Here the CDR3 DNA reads TGTGCCAGCAGCTACCACAGGATACCGGGACTAGCGGCCCGACAAGAGACCCAGTACTTC. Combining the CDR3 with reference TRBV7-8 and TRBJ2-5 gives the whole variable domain GAGVSQSPRYKVAKRGQDVALRCDPISGHVSLFWYQQALGQGPEFLTYFQNEAQLDKSGLPSDRFFAERPEGSVSTLKIQRTQQEDSAVYLCASSYHRIPGLAARQETQYFGPGTRLLVL.

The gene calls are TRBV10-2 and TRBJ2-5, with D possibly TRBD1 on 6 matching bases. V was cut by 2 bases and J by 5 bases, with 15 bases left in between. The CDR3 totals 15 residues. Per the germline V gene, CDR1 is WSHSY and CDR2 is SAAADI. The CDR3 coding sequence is TGCGCCAGCAGTGAGCAAAACAGGGCTCGGGAGACCCAGTACTTC. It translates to CASSEQNRARETQYF.

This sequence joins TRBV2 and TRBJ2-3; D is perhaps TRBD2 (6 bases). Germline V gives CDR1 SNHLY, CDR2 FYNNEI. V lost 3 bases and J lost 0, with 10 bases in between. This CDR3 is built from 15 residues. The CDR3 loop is CASSEGGGSTDTQYF. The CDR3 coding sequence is TGTGCCAGCAGTGAGGGAGGCGGAAGCACAGATACGCAGTATTTT.